This TCR beta chain was profiled in a study of vaccination and CD4 T cells after COVID-19. Points from the study as a whole: Spike mono-reactivity was found in 304 of the 307 vaccine-specific clones identified in convalescent patients.

Specified treatment: 10-day PBMC culture with coronavirus spike peptide pools or control peptides (ViraFEST assay). V lost 5 bases and J lost 1; bases outside the gene matches: 3. CDR3 length equals 13 residues. Germline V gives CDR1 DFQATT, CDR2 SNEGSKA (reference sequence). This clonotype qualifies as large. Antigen unknown. With the Oncomine TCR Beta short-read assay, DNA from cultured CD4+ T cells was sequenced. TCRdb re-analysed the PCR reads in MiXCR, keeping a single row per CDR3 protein. Of 3,500 to 4,500 distinct CDR3 sequences listed, 16% are singletons. Sequenced material: CD4+ T cells from blood, cultured in vitro. V gene TRBV20-1 combines with J gene TRBJ2-3; 7 bases match TRBD2. This receptor was identified in a human donor who had recovered from COVID-19. CDR3 sequence: CSAQRGGTDTQYF. The CDR3 DNA reads as TGCAGTGCTCAGCGGGGAGGCACAGATACGCAGTATTTT.